These 26 T cell receptor beta chains originate from one sample sequenced in a study of blood T cell repertoires in COVID-19. TCRdb's table, derived via immunoSEQ multiplex PCR, lists solely in-frame clones and lacks some. The sample records some 260,000 clones, around 80% being singletons. Sequencing was performed on PBMCs or T cells enriched from blood (not recorded which). Every receptor here comes from a man aged 25 to 40 with acute COVID-19.

The rearrangement uses TRBV11-2 and TRBJ2-3; a weak D match, TRBD1 (5 bases). CDR3 length: 16 amino acids. Germline V gene lookup returns CDR1 SGHAT and CDR2 FQNNGV. The V end lost 1 base, the J end lost 5 bases, and 16 bases lay between the germline ends. CDR3 sequence reads: CASSLALQGLEDTQYF. The CDR3 DNA follows: TGTGCCAGCAGCTTAGCATTGCAGGGCTTGGAAGATACGCAGTATTTT.

The chain employs TRBV7-2 and TRBJ2-2; D is unresolved. Germline V gene lookup returns CDR1 SGHTA and CDR2 FQGNSA. V gave up 5 bases and J gave up 6 bases, with 19 bases separating them. The CDR3 is made up of 16 amino acids. For the CDR3, the DNA is TGTGCCAGCAGCCCCTGGCAGGCAGTTACCCCCGGGGAGCTGTTTTTT. The encoded protein is CASSPWQAVTPGELFF.

The rearrangement uses TRBV7-6 and TRBJ1-1, with D possibly matching TRBD1 (5 bases). Per germline, CDR1 SGHVS and CDR2 FNYEAQ. The CDR3 totals 16 residues. Trimming removed 1 base at V and 4 bases at J, with 16 bases between. The CDR3 here is CASSLGGGAYSTEAFF. CDR3 coding DNA: TGTGCCAGCAGCTTAGGAGGTGGGGCTTACTCCACTGAAGCTTTCTTT.

The gene calls are TRBV5-6 and TRBJ1-1; D remains unclear. The CDR3 has 13 amino acids. V was clipped by 0 bases and J by 1 base, with 4 bases between them. Germline V lookup: CDR1 SGHDT, CDR2 YYEEEE. This CDR3 is CASSLAGNTEAFF. As DNA, the CDR3 is TGTGCCAGCAGCTTGGCAGGGAACACTGAAGCTTTCTTT.

CDR3 residues: CASSISARQMGNQPQHF. The CDR3 DNA is TGTGCCAGTAGTATATCCGCTCGACAGATGGGCAATCAGCCCCAGCATTTT. The rearrangement links TRBV19 to TRBJ1-5; D possibly corresponds to TRBD1 (5 bases). This CDR3 region has 17 residues. CDR1 LNHDA and CDR2 SQIVND come from the germline V gene (reference sequence). The V end lost 2 bases, the J end lost 2 bases, and 16 bases lay between the germline ends.

A single count supports this clone. The chain couples TRBV5-8 to TRBJ2-1; D might be TRBD1 (5 bases). Germline values: CDR1 SGHTS, CDR2 YDEGEE. Trimming left V 0 bases short and J 6 bases short, with 10 bases between. This CDR3 contains 14 residues. CDR3: CASSLGGASNEQFF. In DNA, the CDR3 is TGTGCCAGCAGCTTGGGTGGGGCTAGCAATGAGCAGTTCTTC.

This rearrangement joins TRBV7-9 to TRBJ1-1, with TRBD1 identical over 9 bases. The CDR3 loop spans 14 amino acids. In germline, CDR1 is SEHNR, CDR2 FQNEAQ (reference sequence). The ends lost 5 bases at V and 6 bases at J; junction bases unmatched: 7. The CDR3 protein is CASSIGQGIPEAFF. The CDR3 DNA reads as TGTGCCAGCAGCATTGGACAGGGGATCCCTGAAGCTTTCTTT. Drawing the rest from reference TRBV7-9 and TRBJ1-1, the complete variable domain is DTGVSQNPRHKITKRGQNVTFRCDPISEHNRLYWYRQTLGQGPEFLTYFQNEAQLEKSRLLSDRFSAERPKGSFSTLEIQRTEQGDSAMYLCASSIGQGIPEAFFGQGTRLTVV.

The V gene is TRBV29-1, the J gene TRBJ2-7; no reliable D call. The CDR3 totals 11 residues. Germline loops: CDR1 SQVTM, CDR2 ANQGSEA. The V end was cut by 4 bases, the J end by 5 bases, with 9 bases between. CDR3 sequence: CSVGDWDEQYV. CDR3 bases: TGCAGCGTTGGCGACTGGGACGAGCAGTACGTC.

This chain connects TRBV5-4 to TRBJ2-1, with 8 bases fitting TRBD2. This CDR3 has 13 amino acids. The ends lost 5 bases at V and 7 bases at J; junction bases unmatched: 5. Germline CDR1 SGHNT, CDR2 YYREEE (reference sequence). The CDR3: CASSLGTRNEQFF. The CDR3 DNA sequence: TGTGCCAGCAGTTTAGGGACTAGAAATGAGCAGTTCTTC.

Notes on this clone: Different DNA sequences within this sample yield the same CDR3. The gene calls are TRBV18 and TRBJ1-5, with TRBD1 as a possible D gene (6 bases). This CDR3 spans 15 amino acids. Deletions cut 4 bases from V and 0 bases from J, with 10 bases between. Germline V gene lookup returns CDR1 KGHSH and CDR2 LQKENI. Written as DNA, the CDR3 is TGTGCCAGCTCACTTAGGACAGATAGCAATCAGCCCCAGCATTTT. This codes for CASSLRTDSNQPQHF.

This chain connects TRBV2 to TRBJ2-5, with 8 bases lining up with TRBD1. J lost 2 bases, V lost 6 bases, and 8 bases had no gene match. This CDR3 is 15 amino acids long. The germline V gene has CDR1 SNHLY and CDR2 FYNNEI. CDR3 sequence reads: CASRDRQGLQETQYF. The DNA for the CDR3 is TGTGCCAGCAGAGATCGACAGGGGTTACAAGAGACCCAGTACTTC.

This clone was counted at least ten times. This chain connects TRBV7-4 to TRBJ1-5; D remains ambiguous. Germline-derived CDR1 and CDR2 are SGHVT and SQSDAQ. With 5 bases removed from V and 0 bases from J, the gap between germline ends came to 11 bases. The CDR3 contains 15 residues. The CDR3 loop reads CASSTRSYSNQPQHF. The CDR3, as DNA: TGTGCCAGCAGCACAAGAAGTTATAGCAATCAGCCCCAGCATTTT.

This chain uses TRBV7-9 with TRBJ1-6, with TRBD1 matching 7 bases. The CDR3 extends over 13 amino acids. Unmatched junction bases numbered 2, after V lost 5 bases and J lost 7 bases. Germline V CDR1 and CDR2: SEHNR, FQNEAQ (reference sequence). CDR3 nucleotides: TGTGCCAGCAGCGTACAGGGGAATTCACCCCTCCACTTT. It codes for CASSVQGNSPLHF. The full variable domain, its missing parts supplied by reference TRBV7-9 and TRBJ1-6, is DTGVSQNPRHKITKRGQNVTFRCDPISEHNRLYWYRQTLGQGPEFLTYFQNEAQLEKSRLLSDRFSAERPKGSFSTLEIQRTEQGDSAMYLCASSVQGNSPLHFGNGTRLTVT.

The V gene is TRBV13, the J gene TRBJ2-5; weak D call: TRBD2 (5 bases). Deletions cut 5 bases from V and 5 bases from J, with 18 bases between. Looked up from germline, CDR1 is PRHDT and CDR2 is FYEKMQ (reference sequence). The CDR3 totals 15 residues. CDR3 residues: CASSKKGVGKETQYF. The CDR3 DNA is TGTGCCAGCAGCAAGAAGGGAGTGGGTAAGGAGACCCAGTACTTC. Complete variable domain (other parts from reference TRBV13 and TRBJ2-5): AAGVIQSPRHLIKEKRETATLKCYPIPRHDTVYWYQQGPGQDPQFLISFYEKMQSDKGSIPDRFSAQQFSDYHSELNMSSLELGDSALYFCASSKKGVGKETQYFGPGTRLLVL.

This chain uses TRBV7-6 with TRBJ1-1; perhaps TRBD1 as D (6 bases). Trimming took off 9 bases at V and 4 bases at J, with 15 bases between the two ends. CDR3 size: 13 residues. Per germline, CDR1 SGHVS and CDR2 FNYEAQ. The CDR3: CASLQGGSTEAFF. The CDR3 DNA reads TGTGCCAGTTTACAGGGCGGTAGCACTGAAGCTTTCTTT.

Concerning this clone itself: The junction departs from the called germline gene at one end, perhaps through a read error. This chain connects TRBV5-1 to TRBJ2-3, with unresolved D. The V gene's germline CDR1 is SGHRS and CDR2 YFSETQ. The CDR3 totals 13 residues. The CDR3: CASSLEPGLKIHF. The CDR3 DNA follows: TGTGCCAGCAGCTTGGAGCCAGGCCTAAAGATCCATTTT. The full variable domain, rest sourced from reference TRBV5-1 and TRBJ2-3, is KAGVTQTPRYLIKTRGQQVTLSCSPISGHRSVSWYQQTPGQGLQFLFEYFSETQRNKGNFPGRFSGRQFSNSRSEMNVSTLELGDSALYLCASSLEPGLKIHFGPGTRLTVL.

The chain has TRBV19 and TRBJ2-1; 12 nucleotides line up with TRBD1. The CDR3 spans 14 residues. Germline-derived CDR1 and CDR2 are LNHDA and SQIVND (reference sequence). The V and J ends lost 8 bases and 9 bases, in that order; junction bases with no gene match: 8. The CDR3 is CASQTGQGAGEQFF. CDR3 bases: TGTGCCAGTCAAACGGGACAGGGGGCCGGTGAGCAGTTCTTC.

The chain carries TRBV6-5 and TRBJ2-2, with 10 bases that match TRBD1. Per the germline V gene, CDR1 is MNHEY and CDR2 is SVGAGI. J lost 3 bases, V lost 2 bases, and 0 bases had no gene match. The CDR3 has 15 residues. The CDR3 DNA follows: TGTGCCAGCAGTTACGGACAGGGGGACACCGGGGAGCTGTTTTTT. It yields the protein CASSYGQGDTGELFF.

This chain uses TRBV7-3 with TRBJ1-1, with 9 bases aligning to TRBD1. With V trimmed by 0 bases and J by 5 bases, 4 bases remained unmatched. This CDR3 is 15 amino acids long. The germline V gene has CDR1 SGHTA and CDR2 FQGTGA. This CDR3 reads CASSLTGQGNTEAFF. CDR3 nucleotide sequence: TGTGCCAGCAGCTTAACGGGACAGGGTAATACTGAAGCTTTCTTT.

This clone occurred once. The V call is TRBV24-1, the J call TRBJ1-3; D unresolved. The ends were cut back, 0 bases at V and 3 bases at J, with 2 bases in the middle. Germline-derived CDR1 and CDR2 are KGHDR and SFDVKD. The CDR3 sequence is 13 residues long. The CDR3 nucleotides are TGTGCCACCAGTGATTTGCTTGGAAACACCATATATTTT. It codes for CATSDLLGNTIYF.

The chain uses TRBV5-1 and TRBJ1-1; a possible D gene is TRBD1 (5 bases). The length of the CDR3 is 13 residues. The germline V gene has CDR1 SGHRS and CDR2 YFSETQ. V lost 2 bases and J 7 bases, leaving 12 bases between the germline ends. DNA of the CDR3: TGCGCCAGCAGCTTAGGACAATCGGGTGAAGCTTTCTTT. Residues: CASSLGQSGEAFF.

The rearrangement joins TRBV10-1 to TRBJ2-3; perhaps TRBD2 as D (5 bases). The germline V gene has CDR1 WNHNN and CDR2 SYGVQD (reference sequence). The V and J ends lost 6 bases and 2 bases respectively, with 18 bases between them. The CDR3 consists of 16 residues. The CDR3 nucleotides are TGCGCCAGCAGAGCACTCTCAAGCGGAAACACAGATACGCAGTATTTT. This codes for CASRALSSGNTDTQYF.

The genes are TRBV6-4 and TRBJ2-2, with 7 nucleotides matching TRBD2. Germline lookup yields CDR1 MRHNA and CDR2 SNTAGT. V lost 4 bases, J lost 6 bases, and 11 bases stayed unmatched. There are 16 residues in the CDR3. CDR3 protein: CASSAMAGAFPGELFF. The CDR3 DNA reads as TGTGCCAGCAGTGCGATGGCGGGAGCGTTCCCCGGGGAGCTGTTTTTT.

This rearrangement joins TRBV28 to TRBJ1-5; D unresolved. V dropped 10 bases and J dropped 9 bases, with 10 bases sitting between them. This CDR3 spans 10 amino acids. Germline V gene sequence: CDR1 MDHEN, CDR2 SYDVKM. DNA of the CDR3: TGTGCCACCATCTCGGGGCCCCAGCATTTT. This encodes CATISGPQHF.

The chain is built from TRBV5-1 and TRBJ2-1; TRBD1 matches at 11 bases. Germline trimming cut 6 bases from V and 5 bases from J; bases unmatched to any gene: 13. The CDR3 extends over 17 amino acids. CDR1 and CDR2 from the germline V gene are SGHRS and YFSETQ. In nucleotides, the CDR3 is TGCGCCAGCATACCGTTCTCCGGGACAGGGGGTAACAATGAGCAGTTCTTC. Translated, it gives CASIPFSGTGGNNEQFF.

This clone was picked up one time. This rearrangement joins TRBV5-4 to TRBJ1-2; D not resolved. Germline assignment: CDR1 SGHNT and CDR2 YYREEE (reference sequence). With 0 bases removed from V and 1 base from J, the gap between germline ends came to 10 bases. The CDR3 is 15 amino acids. The CDR3 coding sequence is TGTGCCAGCAGCTTGGGAGGGCAGATTAACTATGGCTACACCTTC. It is translated as CASSLGGQINYGYTF. The complete variable domain, with remaining parts taken from reference TRBV5-4 and TRBJ1-2, reads ETGVTQSPTHLIKTRGQQVTLRCSSQSGHNTVSWYQQALGQGPQFIFQYYREEENGRGNFPPRFSGLQFPNYSSELNVNALELDDSALYLCASSLGGQINYGYTFGSGTRLTVV.